This T cell receptor beta chain was identified during a study of blood T cell repertoires in COVID-19. Looking at the study overall: Samples taken during acute and convalescent COVID-19 were collected in the United States, Italy and Spain. Sources were T cells, B-cell-depleted T cells, or PBMCs; the material itself was cDNA or gDNA.

This clone was counted once. Original processing methods: For nucleated cells, counts were estimated from reference gene primer amplification. The data were produced by immunoSEQ multiplex PCR, yet TCRdb's version contains in-frame clones alone and is incomplete. That table furnishes V, J and clone size, whereas the DNA furnished D and trimming. The repertoire holds about 11,000 clones, around 89% seen once, with around 10% in the top ten. Trimming removed 0 bases at V and 3 bases at J, with 9 bases between. CDR1 is SGHRS and CDR2 is YFSETQ in the germline V gene. CDR3 length equals 15 residues. V is TRBV5-1 and J is TRBJ1-4; possibly TRBD1 for D (5 bases). Material: peripheral blood. The clonotype originates from a human donor in a cohort sampled during active COVID-19. The CDR3 DNA sequence: TGCGCCAGCAGCTTGGTGGGGCTATCTAATGAAAAACTGTTTTTT. This codes for CASSLVGLSNEKLFF.